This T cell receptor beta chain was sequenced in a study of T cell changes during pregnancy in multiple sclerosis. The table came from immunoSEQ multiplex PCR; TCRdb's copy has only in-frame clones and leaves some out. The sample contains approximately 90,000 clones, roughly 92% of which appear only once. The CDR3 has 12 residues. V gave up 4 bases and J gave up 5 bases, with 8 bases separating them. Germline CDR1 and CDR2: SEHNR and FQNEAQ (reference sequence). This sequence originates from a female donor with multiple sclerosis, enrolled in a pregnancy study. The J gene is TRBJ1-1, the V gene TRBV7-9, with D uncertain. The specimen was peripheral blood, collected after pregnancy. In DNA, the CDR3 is TGTGCCAGCAGCTCCCTTTTAACTGAAGCTTTCTTT. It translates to CASSSLLTEAFF. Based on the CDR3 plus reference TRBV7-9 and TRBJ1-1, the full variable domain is DTGVSQNPRHKITKRGQNVTFRCDPISEHNRLYWYRQTLGQGPEFLTYFQNEAQLEKSRLLSDRFSAERPKGSFSTLEIQRTEQGDSAMYLCASSSLLTEAFFGQGTRLTVV.